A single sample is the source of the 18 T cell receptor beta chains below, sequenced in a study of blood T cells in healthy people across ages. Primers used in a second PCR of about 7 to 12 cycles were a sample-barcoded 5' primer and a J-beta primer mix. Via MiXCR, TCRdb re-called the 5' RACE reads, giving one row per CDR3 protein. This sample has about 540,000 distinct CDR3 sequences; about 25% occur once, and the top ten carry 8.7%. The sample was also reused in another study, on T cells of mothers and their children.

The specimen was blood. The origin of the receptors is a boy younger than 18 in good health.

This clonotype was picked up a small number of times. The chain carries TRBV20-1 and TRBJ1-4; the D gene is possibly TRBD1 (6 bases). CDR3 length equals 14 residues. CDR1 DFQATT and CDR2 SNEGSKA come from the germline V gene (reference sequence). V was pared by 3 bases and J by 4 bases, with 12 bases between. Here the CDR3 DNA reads TGCAGTGCTAGTCGGGGGCTACTTAATGAAAAACTGTTTTTT. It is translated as CSASRGLLNEKLFF.

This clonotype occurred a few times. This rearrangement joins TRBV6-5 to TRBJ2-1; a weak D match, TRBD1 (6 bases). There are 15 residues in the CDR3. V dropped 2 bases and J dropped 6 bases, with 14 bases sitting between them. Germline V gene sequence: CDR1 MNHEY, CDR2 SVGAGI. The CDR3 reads CASSYELDRRNEQFF. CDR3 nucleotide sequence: TGTGCCAGCAGTTACGAGCTCGACAGGCGCAATGAGCAGTTCTTC.

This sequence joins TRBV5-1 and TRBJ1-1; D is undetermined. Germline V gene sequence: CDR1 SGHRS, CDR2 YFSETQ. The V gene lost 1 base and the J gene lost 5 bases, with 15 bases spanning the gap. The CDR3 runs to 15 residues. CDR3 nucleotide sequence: TGCGCCAGCAGCTTGATTGGGAGGGTTGTGACTGAAGCTTTCTTT. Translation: CASSLIGRVVTEAFF.

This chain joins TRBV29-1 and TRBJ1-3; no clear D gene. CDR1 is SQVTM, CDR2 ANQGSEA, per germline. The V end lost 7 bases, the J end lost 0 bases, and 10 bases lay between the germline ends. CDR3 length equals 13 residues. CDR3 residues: CSAKETSGNTIYF. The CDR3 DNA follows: TGCAGCGCAAAAGAAACCTCTGGAAACACCATATATTTT.

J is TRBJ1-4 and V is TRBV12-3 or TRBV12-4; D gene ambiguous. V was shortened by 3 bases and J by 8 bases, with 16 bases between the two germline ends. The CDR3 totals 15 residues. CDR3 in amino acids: CASSFRVPRGEKLFF. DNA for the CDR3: TGTGCCAGCAGTTTTCGCGTTCCCCGCGGGGAAAAACTGTTTTTT.

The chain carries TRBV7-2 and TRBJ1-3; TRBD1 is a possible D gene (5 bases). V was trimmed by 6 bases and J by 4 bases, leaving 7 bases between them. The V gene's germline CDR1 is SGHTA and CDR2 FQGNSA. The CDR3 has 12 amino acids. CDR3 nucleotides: TGTGCCAGCAGGACAGTCGGAAACACCATATATTTT. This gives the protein CASRTVGNTIYF.

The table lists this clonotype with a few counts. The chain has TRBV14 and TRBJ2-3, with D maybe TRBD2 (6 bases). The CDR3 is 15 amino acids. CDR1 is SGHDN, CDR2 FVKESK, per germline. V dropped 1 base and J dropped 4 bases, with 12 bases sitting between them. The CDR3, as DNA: TGTGCCAGCAGCCAAGTGCCGCGGGGAGCAGATACGCAGTATTTT. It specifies CASSQVPRGADTQYF.

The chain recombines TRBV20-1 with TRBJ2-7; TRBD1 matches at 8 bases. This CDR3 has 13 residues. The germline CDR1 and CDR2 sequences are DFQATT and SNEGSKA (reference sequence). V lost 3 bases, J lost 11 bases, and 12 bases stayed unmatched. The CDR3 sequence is CSAREGTGRVEYF. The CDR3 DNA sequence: TGCAGTGCTAGGGAGGGGACAGGTAGAGTGGAGTACTTC.

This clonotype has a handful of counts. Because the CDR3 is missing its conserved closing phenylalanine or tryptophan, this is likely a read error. The CDR3 DNA is TGTGCCAGCAGCGGAATGCGGGGGGCGGGAGAGACCCAGTACCTC. The encoded protein is CASSGMRGAGETQYL. The chain recombines TRBV7-9 with TRBJ2-5; 8 nucleotides line up with TRBD2. Looked up from germline, CDR1 is SEHNR and CDR2 is FQNEAQ (reference sequence). J lost 4 bases, V lost 5 bases, and 9 bases had no gene match. The CDR3 is made up of 15 amino acids.

The CDR3 protein is CASSLTIPTDTQYF. The CDR3 DNA follows: TGTGCCAGCAGTTTAACTATCCCCACAGATACGCAGTATTTT. This chain links TRBV28 with TRBJ2-3; D gene uncertain. Per germline, CDR1 MDHEN and CDR2 SYDVKM. Trimming stripped 2 bases from V and 2 bases from J, with 8 bases between. There are 14 residues in the CDR3.

The CDR3 DNA reads as TGTGCCAGCAGTAACCGGGCCAGCACAGATACGCAGTATTTT. It codes for CASSNRASTDTQYF. The chain combines TRBV28 with TRBJ2-3; unclear D gene. With 5 bases removed from V and 0 bases from J, the gap between germline ends came to 9 bases. Germline CDR1 reads MDHEN; CDR2 reads SYDVKM. The CDR3 extends over 14 amino acids.

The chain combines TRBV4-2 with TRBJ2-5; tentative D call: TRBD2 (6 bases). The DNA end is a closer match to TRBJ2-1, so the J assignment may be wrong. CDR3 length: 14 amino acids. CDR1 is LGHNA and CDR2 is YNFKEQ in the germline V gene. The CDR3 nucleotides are TGTGCCAGCAGCCAAGATGTCGGGGGCAATGAGCAGTTCTTC. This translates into CASSQDVGGNEQFF.

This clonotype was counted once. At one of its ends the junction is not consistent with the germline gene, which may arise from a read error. The CDR3 reads CASSLEGDQPRHF. The CDR3 DNA follows: TGTGCCAGCAGCCTAGAGGGGGATCAGCCCCGGCATTTT. The chain employs TRBV11-1 and TRBJ1-5; TRBD1 might be the D (6 bases). Germline values: CDR1 SGHAT, CDR2 FQDESV (reference sequence). CDR3 length: 13 amino acids.

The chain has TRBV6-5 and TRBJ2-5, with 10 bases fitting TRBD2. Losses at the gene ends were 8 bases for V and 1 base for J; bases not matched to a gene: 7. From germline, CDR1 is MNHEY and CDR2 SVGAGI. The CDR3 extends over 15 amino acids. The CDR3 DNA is TGTGCCAGCTGGAGCGGGGGGGCCCCCCAAGAGACCCAGTACTTC. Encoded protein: CASWSGGAPQETQYF.

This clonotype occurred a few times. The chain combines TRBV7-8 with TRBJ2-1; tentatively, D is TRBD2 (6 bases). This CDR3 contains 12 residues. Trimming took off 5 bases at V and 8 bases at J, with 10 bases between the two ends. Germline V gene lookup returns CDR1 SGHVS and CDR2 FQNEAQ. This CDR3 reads CASSPTRHEQFF. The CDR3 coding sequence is TGTGCCAGCAGCCCGACTAGGCATGAGCAGTTCTTC.

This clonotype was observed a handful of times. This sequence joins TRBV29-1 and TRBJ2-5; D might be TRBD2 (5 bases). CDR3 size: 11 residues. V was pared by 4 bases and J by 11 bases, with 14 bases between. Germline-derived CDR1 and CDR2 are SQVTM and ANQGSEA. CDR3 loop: CSVVIGWEQYF. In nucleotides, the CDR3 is TGCAGCGTTGTAATAGGGTGGGAGCAGTACTTC.

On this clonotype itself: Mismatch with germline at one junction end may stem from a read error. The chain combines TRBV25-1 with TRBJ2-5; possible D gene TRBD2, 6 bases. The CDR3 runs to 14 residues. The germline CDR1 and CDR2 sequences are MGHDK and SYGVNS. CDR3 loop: CASSDSGSLETLYF. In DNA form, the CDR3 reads TGTGCCAGCAGTGATTCCGGGAGCCTAGAGACCCTGTACTTC.

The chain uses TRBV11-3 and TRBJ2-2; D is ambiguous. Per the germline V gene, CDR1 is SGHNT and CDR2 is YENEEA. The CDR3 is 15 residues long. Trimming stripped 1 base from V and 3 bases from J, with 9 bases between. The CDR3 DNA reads TGTGCCAGCAGCTTAGCACCAGGATACACCGGGGAGCTGTTTTTT. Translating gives CASSLAPGYTGELFF. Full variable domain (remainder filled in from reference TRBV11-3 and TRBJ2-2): EAGVVQSPRYKIIEKKQPVAFWCNPISGHNTLYWYLQNLGQGPELLIRYENEEAVDDSQLPKDRFSAERLKGVDSTLKIQPAELGDSAVYLCASSLAPGYTGELFFGEGSRLTVL.